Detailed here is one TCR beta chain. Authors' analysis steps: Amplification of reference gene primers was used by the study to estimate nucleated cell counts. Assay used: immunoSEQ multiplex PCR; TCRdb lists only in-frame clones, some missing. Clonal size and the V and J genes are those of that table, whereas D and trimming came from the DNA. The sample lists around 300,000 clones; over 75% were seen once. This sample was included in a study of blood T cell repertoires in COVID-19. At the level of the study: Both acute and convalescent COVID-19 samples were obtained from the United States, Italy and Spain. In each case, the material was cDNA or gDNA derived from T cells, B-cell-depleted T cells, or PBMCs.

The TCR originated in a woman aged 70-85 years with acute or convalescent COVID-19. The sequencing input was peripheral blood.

The CDR3 loop is CASSPIPGQTTYEQYF. CDR3 nucleotide sequence: TGTGCCAGCTCACCAATTCCGGGACAGACAACCTACGAGCAGTACTTC. This chain connects TRBV18 to TRBJ2-7, with 7 bases aligning to TRBD1. The CDR3 is made up of 16 amino acids. Germline-derived CDR1 and CDR2 are KGHSH and LQKENI. With 2 bases clipped from V and 2 bases from J, the junction kept 9 bases outside the gene matches.